What follows are 29 T cell receptor beta chains derived from one specimen sequenced in a study of cytomegalovirus exposure and HLA in healthy donors. The table came from immunoSEQ multiplex PCR; TCRdb's copy has only in-frame clones and leaves some out. This repertoire shows approximately 200,000 clones, roughly 84% found once; its top ten account for around an eighth. The sample comprised PBMCs. These receptors were collected from a woman aged 30 to 39 in good health and CMV-seropositive.

The gene calls are TRBV6-1 and TRBJ2-7, with TRBD2 identical over 11 bases. Germline lookup yields CDR1 MNHNS and CDR2 SASEGT. This CDR3 region has 18 residues. Trimming at V came to 0 bases and at J to 2 bases, leaving 9 bases not matched to a gene. The CDR3 is CASSEALLTSGTTYEQYF. For the CDR3, the DNA is TGTGCCAGCAGTGAAGCCTTATTGACTAGCGGGACAACCTACGAGCAGTACTTC.

V usage is TRBV4-2 and J usage is TRBJ1-2; TRBD1 matches at 8 bases. CDR3 length: 18 amino acids. The V segment lost 2 bases and the J segment 5 bases; nucleotides outside the gene matches: 16. CDR1 LGHNA and CDR2 YNFKEQ come from the germline V gene. As DNA, the CDR3 is TGTGCCAGCAGCCAAATGGGAACCCGGGACAGGACGTTATATGGCTACACCTTC. As protein: CASSQMGTRDRTLYGYTF.

V is TRBV2 and J is TRBJ2-7, with 15 bases that match TRBD2. Per germline, CDR1 SNHLY and CDR2 FYNNEI. V lost 6 bases, J lost 6 bases, and 6 bases stayed unmatched. The CDR3 loop spans 15 amino acids. The CDR3 nucleotides read TGTGCCAGCAGGGGACTAGCGGGAGGTCACAGCGAGCAGTACTTC. Its translation is CASRGLAGGHSEQYF.

The chain joins TRBV6-1 to TRBJ1-2, with D uncertain. Trimming took off 3 bases at V and 1 base at J, with 6 bases between the two ends. This CDR3 has 13 residues. The germline V gene has CDR1 MNHNS and CDR2 SASEGT. The CDR3, as DNA: TGTGCCAGCAGTGATTTCCGTAACTATGGCTACACCTTC. Translation: CASSDFRNYGYTF.

This chain connects TRBV5-1 to TRBJ2-7, with D tentatively TRBD2 (5 bases). The germline V gene encodes CDR1 SGHRS and CDR2 YFSETQ. Trimming left V 5 bases short and J 0 bases short, with 12 bases between. The CDR3 runs 14 residues. The CDR3 sequence is CASRRGQSSYEQYF. Written as DNA, the CDR3 is TGCGCCAGCAGACGCGGGCAGAGCTCCTACGAGCAGTACTTC.

The chain employs TRBV27 and TRBJ2-2, with D possibly being TRBD1 (6 bases). The germline V and J ends were trimmed by 6 bases and 3 bases, with 14 bases remaining between them. Germline V gene lookup returns CDR1 MNHEY and CDR2 SMNVEV (reference sequence). The CDR3 runs to 15 residues. The CDR3: CASSPRGVDTGELFF. CDR3 DNA sequence: TGTGCCAGCAGCCCCAGGGGCGTGGACACCGGGGAGCTGTTTTTT.

The chain carries TRBV7-6 and TRBJ2-3; 9 bases align to TRBD2. Germline CDR1 SGHVS, CDR2 FNYEAQ. The V and J ends lost 5 bases and 4 bases, in that order; junction bases with no gene match: 13. The CDR3 extends over 17 amino acids. Here the CDR3 reads CASSMPRGLAVADTQYF. The DNA for the CDR3 is TGTGCCAGCAGCATGCCCCGGGGACTAGCTGTAGCAGATACGCAGTATTTT.

This clone came up once. The chain employs TRBV2 and TRBJ1-1; 8 bases are a match to TRBD1. The germline CDR1 and CDR2 sequences are SNHLY and FYNNEI. The CDR3 is 14 residues long. After removal of 7 bases from V and 1 base from J, the junction contained 5 bases not matched to a gene. In DNA form, the CDR3 reads TGTGCCAGCAATACCGGGACAGGGAACACTGAAGCTTTCTTT. As protein: CASNTGTGNTEAFF.

The V and J genes are TRBV28 and TRBJ2-7; TRBD1 might be the D (6 bases). The length of the CDR3 is 15 residues. Per germline, CDR1 MDHEN and CDR2 SYDVKM. V was shortened by 7 bases and J by 2 bases, with 18 bases between the two germline ends. This CDR3 is CASNVQGPFTYEQYF. The CDR3 nucleotides read TGTGCCAGCAATGTACAGGGTCCGTTTACCTACGAGCAGTACTTC.

This clone was seen once. V gene TRBV5-1 combines with J gene TRBJ2-5; 7 nucleotides agree with TRBD2. J lost 4 bases, V lost 5 bases, and 14 bases had no gene match. The CDR3 contains 16 residues. CDR1 and CDR2 (germline): SGHRS, YFSETQ. In DNA form, the CDR3 reads TGCGCCAGCAGTCCTATGGGGAGGGTAATGGCAGAGACCCAGTACTTC. Its protein is CASSPMGRVMAETQYF.

As concerns this clone: Relative to the germline gene, one junction end is altered; a read error may explain this. J is TRBJ2-3 and V is TRBV5-4, with 7 bases lining up with TRBD2. The germline V gene has CDR1 SGHNT and CDR2 YYREEE (reference sequence). This CDR3 region has 15 residues. As DNA, the CDR3 is TGTGCCAGCAGGTTGGGAGGGAGCTTCCCAGATACGCAGTATTTT. Encoded protein: CASRLGGSFPDTQYF.

The V and J genes are TRBV4-2 and TRBJ2-7, with a weak D call TRBD2 (5 bases). The V gene's germline CDR1 is LGHNA and CDR2 YNFKEQ. Trimming stripped 8 bases from V and 4 bases from J, with 18 bases between. This CDR3 has 14 amino acids. This CDR3 is CASGDAPGVYEQYF. Written as DNA, the CDR3 is TGTGCCAGCGGCGACGCCCCCGGGGTTTACGAGCAGTACTTC.

This CDR3 reads CASSWAGTEAFF. CDR3 nucleotide sequence: TGCGCCAGCAGCTGGGCCGGCACTGAAGCTTTCTTT. The rearrangement links TRBV5-1 to TRBJ1-1, with D unclear. Trimming took off 3 bases at V and 4 bases at J, with 7 bases between the two ends. Looked up from germline, CDR1 is SGHRS and CDR2 is YFSETQ. The CDR3 totals 12 residues.

V is TRBV2 and J is TRBJ1-3, with TRBD1 identical over 9 bases. From germline, CDR1 is SNHLY and CDR2 FYNNEI. V lost 6 bases and J lost 0; bases outside the gene matches: 3. There are 15 residues in the CDR3. For the CDR3, the DNA is TGTGCCAGCAGACAGGGGGCCCTCTCTGGAAACACCATATATTTT. Translation gives CASRQGALSGNTIYF. The variable domain in full, with the rest retrieved from reference TRBV2 and TRBJ1-3, is EPEVTQTPSHQVTQMGQEVILRCVPISNHLYFYWYRQILGQKVEFLVSFYNNEISEKSEIFDDQFSVERPDGSNFTLKIRSTKLEDSAMYFCASRQGALSGNTIYFGEGSWLTVV.

This clone has a single count. V is TRBV5-1 and J is TRBJ2-3; 7 bases are shared with TRBD1. Trimming cost V 1 base and J 11 bases; bases outside gene matches: 22. CDR1 is SGHRS and CDR2 is YFSETQ in the germline V gene. CDR3 size: 18 residues. CDR3 in DNA: TGCGCCAGCAGCTTGTTGGTTGGGACAGAGTCATTTAGACGCGGGCAGTATTTT. This codes for CASSLLVGTESFRRGQYF. Full variable domain (outside the CDR3, taken from reference TRBV5-1 and TRBJ2-3): KAGVTQTPRYLIKTRGQQVTLSCSPISGHRSVSWYQQTPGQGLQFLFEYFSETQRNKGNFPGRFSGRQFSNSRSEMNVSTLELGDSALYLCASSLLVGTESFRRGQYFGPGTRLTVL.

This clone occurred once. This sequence joins TRBV18 and TRBJ1-2; D is uncertain. CDR3 size: 15 residues. Trimming cost V 4 bases and J 8 bases, with 20 bases left between them. Germline CDR1 is KGHSH and CDR2 is LQKENI. CDR3 nucleotide sequence: TGTGCCAGCTCACAGGCCCTCGTAGATAGCCTCGGCTACACCTTC. Translation: CASSQALVDSLGYTF.

The chain has TRBV11-2 and TRBJ2-7; D might be TRBD1 (5 bases). Between the trimmed V and J ends, which lost 2 bases and 4 bases, there was a span of 18 bases. There are 16 residues in the CDR3. The germline V gene has CDR1 SGHAT and CDR2 FQNNGV. In DNA form, the CDR3 reads TGTGCCAGCAGCTTATTAGGGTCAGTAGGGGTTTACGAGCAGTACTTC. Its protein is CASSLLGSVGVYEQYF.

The genes are TRBV28 and TRBJ2-5; TRBD2 agrees at 12 bases. V was pared by 5 bases and J by 5 bases, with 9 bases of the junction left unmatched. CDR1 MDHEN and CDR2 SYDVKM come from the germline V gene. This CDR3 has 16 amino acids. The CDR3: CASSPTLAGGWETQYF. Written as DNA, the CDR3 is TGTGCCAGCAGTCCTACTCTAGCGGGAGGGTGGGAGACCCAGTACTTC.

The J gene is TRBJ2-2, the V gene TRBV29-1; 13 bases are shared with TRBD2. CDR3 length: 16 amino acids. The V and J ends lost 7 bases and 2 bases, in that order; junction bases with no gene match: 7. The V gene's germline CDR1 is SQVTM and CDR2 ANQGSEA. This CDR3 reads CSASGLAGFNTGELFF. As DNA, the CDR3 is TGCAGCGCCTCGGGACTAGCGGGGTTCAACACCGGGGAGCTGTTTTTT.

This clone has a single count. J is TRBJ2-7 and V is TRBV9; D uncertain. Looked up from germline, CDR1 is SGDLS and CDR2 is YYNGEE. The CDR3 covers 14 residues. Trimming removed 3 bases from V and 5 bases from J, with 15 bases in between. CDR3 region: CASSAPPITDEQYF. In DNA, the CDR3 is TGTGCCAGCAGCGCACCCCCGATCACAGACGAGCAGTACTTC.

The chain couples TRBV2 to TRBJ2-5; a weak D match, TRBD2 (5 bases). Trimming pared 7 bases from V and 5 bases from J, leaving 11 bases between. The germline CDR1 and CDR2 sequences are SNHLY and FYNNEI. The length of the CDR3 is 12 residues. CDR3 coding DNA: TGTGCCAGCAAAAGGGAGCCTGAGACCCAGTACTTC. Its translation is CASKREPETQYF.

This chain links TRBV2 with TRBJ2-1; 9 bases line up with TRBD2. Unmatched junction bases numbered 9, after V lost 2 bases and J lost 7 bases. The CDR3 has 16 residues. Germline CDR1 and CDR2: SNHLY and FYNNEI. The chain's CDR3 is CASSEQGREGNNEQFF. CDR3 in DNA: TGTGCCAGCAGTGAACAAGGGCGGGAGGGAAATAATGAGCAGTTCTTC. The full variable domain, with the rest looked up from reference TRBV2 and TRBJ2-1, is EPEVTQTPSHQVTQMGQEVILRCVPISNHLYFYWYRQILGQKVEFLVSFYNNEISEKSEIFDDQFSVERPDGSNFTLKIRSTKLEDSAMYFCASSEQGREGNNEQFFGPGTRLTVL.

This chain uses TRBV7-9 with TRBJ1-1; TRBD1 is a possible D gene (5 bases). The germline CDR1 and CDR2 sequences are SEHNR and FQNEAQ (reference sequence). Deletions cut 4 bases from V and 5 bases from J, with 8 bases between. The CDR3 runs 12 residues. Written as DNA, the CDR3 is TGTGCCAGCAGCTGGGGGGAGACTGAAGCTTTCTTT. As protein: CASSWGETEAFF. Using reference TRBV7-9 and TRBJ1-1 for the parts outside the CDR3, the full variable domain is DTGVSQNPRHKITKRGQNVTFRCDPISEHNRLYWYRQTLGQGPEFLTYFQNEAQLEKSRLLSDRFSAERPKGSFSTLEIQRTEQGDSAMYLCASSWGETEAFFGQGTRLTVV.

The table lists this clone with a count of one. The chain joins TRBV6-1 to TRBJ1-2; perhaps TRBD1 as D (6 bases). This CDR3 spans 14 amino acids. V was cut by 7 bases and J by 6 bases, with 18 bases left in between. Germline CDR1 reads MNHNS; CDR2 reads SASEGT. The CDR3 is CASTWGGPTDGYTF. In DNA form, the CDR3 reads TGTGCCAGCACCTGGGGGGGGCCCACGGATGGCTACACCTTC.

V is TRBV14 and J is TRBJ2-7, with a possible D match to TRBD2 (6 bases). Trimming cost V 6 bases and J 0 bases, with 12 bases left between them. Per germline, CDR1 SGHDN and CDR2 FVKESK. CDR3 size: 14 residues. The CDR3 DNA reads TGTGCCAGCAGTTTTGGACTATTCTCCTACGAGCAGTACTTC. Translated: CASSFGLFSYEQYF.

The rearrangement uses TRBV5-6 and TRBJ2-2, with 12 nucleotides matching TRBD2. This CDR3 contains 16 residues. Germline-derived CDR1 and CDR2 are SGHDT and YYEEEE. V dropped 4 bases and J dropped 2; count of bases not matched to a gene: 3. The CDR3, as DNA: TGTGCCAGCAGCCCGGGACTAGCGGGTAACACCGGGGAGCTGTTTTTT. This codes for CASSPGLAGNTGELFF.

The rearrangement links TRBV9 to TRBJ1-2; no reliable D call. The V end was cut by 3 bases, the J end by 0 bases, with 9 bases between. The CDR3 spans 14 residues. Germline V CDR1 and CDR2: SGDLS, YYNGEE. The CDR3 here is CASSGGNPNYGYTF. CDR3 coding DNA: TGTGCCAGCAGCGGCGGAAACCCTAACTATGGCTACACCTTC.

This clone was seen once. The chain recombines TRBV7-6 with TRBJ2-3, with D possibly TRBD2 on 5 matching bases. Germline V lookup: CDR1 SGHVS, CDR2 FNYEAQ. The V end was cut by 5 bases, the J end by 9 bases, with 12 bases between. The CDR3 length is 12 residues. This CDR3 is CASSETTPTQYF. CDR3 sequence (DNA): TGTGCCAGCAGCGAGACTACCCCCACGCAGTATTTT.

The genes are TRBV7-6 and TRBJ2-2; 10 bases are shared with TRBD2. This CDR3 comprises 16 residues. V dropped 5 bases and J dropped 7; count of bases not matched to a gene: 10. Germline V gives CDR1 SGHVS, CDR2 FNYEAQ. The CDR3 reads CASSPSLAGVIGELFF. The CDR3 DNA is TGTGCCAGCAGCCCTAGTCTAGCGGGAGTGATCGGGGAGCTGTTTTTT.